This is a list of T cell receptor beta chains from one sample in a study of blood T cell repertoires in COVID-19. Sequencing used immunoSEQ multiplex PCR; TCRdb keeps in-frame clones, though not all of them. The sample includes 300,000 to 400,000 clones, 80% to 90% seen only once; the top ten take roughly 1%. Sequencing input: PBMCs or T cells enriched from blood (not recorded which). These receptors originate from a man between 18 and 35 years old who had recovered from COVID-19. Both conserved end residues are part of each CDR3. A D gene is named only where the DNA matches it firmly. Only some rows state a clone size, as once, few, many or a class for expanded clones.

D,V,J,size,DNA,CDR3
TRBD1,TRBV11-3,TRBJ2-2,-,TGTGCCAGCAGCCCTGGACAGGCGAACACCGGGGAGCTGTTTTTT,CASSPGQANTGELFF
TRBD1,TRBV11-2,TRBJ1-1,-,TGTGCCAGCAGCCCCTTGACAGGGTACACTGAAGCTTTCTTT,CASSPLTGYTEAFF
-,TRBV10-3,TRBJ1-5,-,TGTGCCATCAGTGACCGGGACATTAGCAATCAGCCCCAGCATTTT,CAISDRDISNQPQHF
TRBD1,TRBV2,TRBJ1-5,-,TGTGCCAGCAGTGAACTCGGACAGGGGGTCAATCAGCCCCAGCATTTT,CASSELGQGVNQPQHF
TRBD1,TRBV19,TRBJ1-2,-,TGTGCCAGTAGTAATGACGGACAGGTATTCTATGGCTACACCTTC,CASSNDGQVFYGYTF
-,TRBV6-5,TRBJ1-1,few,TGTGCCAGCAATATTAATCCGGGCACTGAAGCTTTCTTT,CASNINPGTEAFF
TRBD2,TRBV28,TRBJ2-1,once,TGTGCCAGCAGTGGGACTAGGTACAATGAGCAGTTCTTC,CASSGTRYNEQFF
TRBD1,TRBV28,TRBJ1-4,-,TGTGCCAGCAGTTTAGTAACAGGGGCTGAAAAACTGTTTTTT,CASSLVTGAEKLFF
TRBD1,TRBV9,TRBJ1-2,-,TGTGCCAGCAGCGTAGGGGACAGTTATGGCTACACCTTC,CASSVGDSYGYTF
-,TRBV28,TRBJ2-7,-,TGTGCCAGCAGTTCGCCACAGGGTAACTACGAGCAGTACTTC,CASSSPQGNYEQYF